Listed here are 24 T cell receptor beta chains from one sample, sequenced in a study of blood T cells in healthy people across ages. Alongside a J-beta primer mix, a sample-barcoded 5' primer served in a second PCR lasting 7 to 11 cycles. TCRdb used MiXCR to reprocess the 5' RACE reads, holding one entry per CDR3 protein. The sample shows about 1.8 million distinct CDR3 sequences, around 50% of them seen only once. Sequences were obtained from blood. The receptors stem from a middle-aged woman in good health.

This chain connects TRBV20-1 to TRBJ2-3; D is ambiguous. Germline CDR1 is DFQATT and CDR2 is SNEGSKA (reference sequence). The V end was cut by 3 bases, the J end by 0 bases, with 13 bases between. The CDR3 is made up of 15 amino acids. For the CDR3, the DNA is TGCAGTGCTAGCAATAGGCTCACTAGCACAGATACGCAGTATTTT. Amino acids: CSASNRLTSTDTQYF.

The chain is built from TRBV12-3 or TRBV12-4 and TRBJ1-3; D is unresolved. The CDR3 loop spans 13 amino acids. V dropped 5 bases and J dropped 1 base, with 6 bases sitting between them. In DNA, the CDR3 is TGTGCCAGCAGTCTCACATCTGGAAACACCATATATTTT. Amino acids: CASSLTSGNTIYF.

This clonotype turned up a few times. This chain links TRBV29-1 with TRBJ2-7, with D perhaps matching TRBD1 (6 bases). This CDR3 has 21 amino acids. Germline V gene lookup returns CDR1 SQVTM and CDR2 ANQGSEA. V was clipped by 4 bases and J by 2 bases, with 36 bases between them. The CDR3 bases are TGCAGCGTTGCCATGCATCCACTAGGCCCCCGTCGGAACAGGGAAACCTACGAGCAGTACTTC. Protein sequence: CSVAMHPLGPRRNRETYEQYF.

This clonotype was seen a single time. The chain combines TRBV21-1 with TRBJ1-2. TRBV21-1 has pseudogene status. This CDR3 spans 13 amino acids. The CDR3 DNA sequence: TGTGCCACTCAGGACGGAGAAAAATATGGCTACACCTTC. This codes for CATQDGEKYGYTF.

The table lists this clonotype with a few counts. The chain is built from TRBV28 and TRBJ2-5, with TRBD1 identical over 8 bases. Germline V gene data show CDR1 as MDHEN and CDR2 as SYDVKM. The CDR3 contains 19 residues. After removal of 3 bases from V and 4 bases from J, the junction contained 19 bases not matched to a gene. CDR3 in amino acids: CASSFSRRIVDRGRETQYF. In DNA form, the CDR3 reads TGTGCCAGCAGTTTTAGCCGTCGAATCGTCGACAGGGGCAGAGAGACCCAGTACTTC.

This sequence joins TRBV6-2 or TRBV6-3 and TRBJ2-3, with TRBD1 matching over 9 bases. The CDR3 extends over 15 amino acids. Unmatched junction bases numbered 6, after V lost 7 bases and J lost 1 base. Germline lookup yields CDR1 MNHEY and CDR2 SVGEGT. This chain's CDR3 is CASTDRGGRTDTQYF. The CDR3 DNA follows: TGTGCCAGCACCGACAGGGGGGGACGCACAGATACGCAGTATTTT.

The chain recombines TRBV20-1 with TRBJ1-4; D unclear. The CDR3 covers 11 residues. The germline CDR1 and CDR2 sequences are DFQATT and SNEGSKA (reference sequence). V was cut by 5 bases and J by 8 bases, with 9 bases left in between. The CDR3 protein is CSAPKREKLFF. The CDR3 nucleotides read TGCAGTGCTCCTAAGCGGGAAAAACTGTTTTTT.

This clonotype was counted a few times. The genes are TRBV7-2 and TRBJ2-7, with D possibly matching TRBD1 (6 bases). Trimming took 5 bases from V and 2 from J, leaving 16 bases between them. Germline V lookup: CDR1 SGHTA, CDR2 FQGNSA. This CDR3 is built from 15 residues. CDR3 amino acids: CASSLSGQSPYEQYF. The CDR3 nucleotides read TGTGCCAGCAGCCTAAGCGGACAGTCTCCCTACGAGCAGTACTTC. The full variable domain, completed using reference TRBV7-2 and TRBJ2-7, is GAGVSQSPSNKVTEKGKDVELRCDPISGHTALYWYRQSLGQGLEFLIYFQGNSAPDKSGLPSDRFSAERTGGSVSTLTIQRTQQEDSAVYLCASSLSGQSPYEQYFGPGTRLTVT.

A few counts support this clonotype. The chain carries TRBV7-2 and TRBJ1-6; D is undetermined. CDR3 length: 11 residues. CDR1 and CDR2 from the germline V gene are SGHTA and FQGNSA. V was shortened by 4 bases and J by 17 bases, with 12 bases between the two germline ends. CDR3: CASSSASLVHF. In DNA, the CDR3 is TGTGCCAGCAGCTCCGCGTCCCTAGTCCACTTT.

The chain carries TRBV7-9 and TRBJ1-2; 7 nucleotides line up with TRBD1. Trimming removed 4 bases from V and 4 bases from J; junction bases left unmatched: 9. CDR1 and CDR2 (germline): SEHNR, FQNEAQ (reference sequence). The CDR3 has 15 residues. The CDR3 nucleotides read TGTGCCAGCAGCTCTCCAGGCAGGGACAGCTATGGCTACACCTTC. Its translation is CASSSPGRDSYGYTF.

The chain employs TRBV12-3 or TRBV12-4 and TRBJ2-5; TRBD1 aligns across 7 bases. V was clipped by 6 bases and J by 5 bases; unmatched bases: 3. CDR3 length equals 12 residues. CDR3 amino acids: CASRTGYETQYF. In nucleotides, the CDR3 is TGTGCCAGCAGGACAGGGTACGAGACCCAGTACTTC.

DNA of the CDR3: TGCGCCAGCAGCTCCCGAGGTCTAGCGGCCTACAATGAGCAGTTCTTC. This translates into CASSSRGLAAYNEQFF. The V and J genes are TRBV5-1 and TRBJ2-1, with TRBD2 matching over 7 bases. The CDR3 is 16 residues long. Trimming at V came to 3 bases and at J to 2 bases, leaving 8 bases not matched to a gene. CDR1 is SGHRS, CDR2 YFSETQ, per germline.

The V call is TRBV6-5, the J call TRBJ1-4; 7 bases are a match to TRBD1. With 4 bases clipped from V and 8 bases from J, the junction kept 7 bases outside the gene matches. The germline V gene has CDR1 MNHEY and CDR2 SVGAGI. There are 14 residues in the CDR3. The chain's CDR3 is CASSWDRRKEKLFF. The DNA for the CDR3 is TGTGCCAGCAGTTGGGACAGAAGAAAGGAAAAACTGTTTTTT.

V gene TRBV24-1 combines with J gene TRBJ2-5, with unresolved D. CDR1 is KGHDR and CDR2 is SFDVKD in the germline V gene. V was trimmed by 1 base and J by 11 bases, leaving 13 bases between them. There are 13 residues in the CDR3. The DNA of the CDR3 is TGTGCCACCAGTGATTTCGGTTTAAATGAGCAGTACTTC. Protein product: CATSDFGLNEQYF.

This chain links TRBV20-1 with TRBJ2-3; 9 nucleotides align to TRBD2. J lost 4 bases, V lost 3 bases, and 14 bases had no gene match. The CDR3 has 17 residues. The germline V gene has CDR1 DFQATT and CDR2 SNEGSKA (reference sequence). The CDR3 reads CSASPSVRGGAPDTQYF. The DNA of the CDR3 is TGCAGTGCTAGCCCCTCTGTCCGCGGGGGGGCCCCAGATACGCAGTATTTT.

The rearrangement uses TRBV6-5 and TRBJ2-1, with 7 bases matching TRBD2. Trimming removed 5 bases from V and 6 bases from J; junction bases left unmatched: 10. The CDR3 extends over 15 amino acids. Germline CDR1 MNHEY, CDR2 SVGAGI. The CDR3 bases are TGTGCCAGCAGTAACCATCGACTAGCTTCCAATGAGCAGTTCTTC. Translating it yields CASSNHRLASNEQFF.

Comment on this clonotype: A read error may explain this, as a much larger clone is one base away. This chain uses TRBV3-1 with TRBJ2-5; 10 bases agree with TRBD1. CDR1 and CDR2 from the germline V gene are LGHDT and YNNKEL (reference sequence). The junction had 13 bases not matched to a gene; V was cut back by 1 base and J by 11 bases. The CDR3 covers 16 residues. CDR3 in amino acids: CASSQAATGGYNEQYF. CDR3 DNA sequence: TGTGCCAGCAGCCAAGCTGCGACAGGGGGCTATAATGAGCAGTACTTC.

This clonotype was recorded a few times. V gene TRBV10-3 combines with J gene TRBJ2-3, with 13 positions matching TRBD2. V lost 4 bases, J lost 4 bases, and 2 bases stayed unmatched. Germline lookup yields CDR1 ENHRY and CDR2 SYGVKD. The CDR3 consists of 15 residues. CDR3 DNA sequence: TGTGCCATCAGTGCACTAGCGGGGGGGCCAGATACGCAGTATTTT. Translation gives CAISALAGGPDTQYF.

The chain employs TRBV5-1 and TRBJ2-1, with 8 positions matching TRBD1. V lost 0 bases and J lost 0; bases outside the gene matches: 2. The CDR3 is made up of 16 amino acids. Germline assignment: CDR1 SGHRS and CDR2 YFSETQ. The CDR3: CASSLGDRSSYNEQFF. The CDR3 DNA reads as TGCGCCAGCAGCTTGGGGGACAGGAGCTCCTACAATGAGCAGTTCTTC. Supplemented by reference TRBV5-1 and TRBJ2-1, the full variable domain reads KAGVTQTPRYLIKTRGQQVTLSCSPISGHRSVSWYQQTPGQGLQFLFEYFSETQRNKGNFPGRFSGRQFSNSRSEMNVSTLELGDSALYLCASSLGDRSSYNEQFFGPGTRLTVL.

J is TRBJ2-5 and V is TRBV12-3 or TRBV12-4, with 7 bases identical to TRBD2. Germline trimming cut 5 bases from V and 5 bases from J; bases unmatched to any gene: 11. There are 15 residues in the CDR3. As DNA, the CDR3 is TGTGCCAGCAGTGGCAGACTAGCTTTGTCGGAGACCCAGTACTTC. As protein: CASSGRLALSETQYF.

A few counts support this clonotype. The J gene is TRBJ2-1, the V gene TRBV4-2, with D perhaps matching TRBD2 (5 bases). Trimming stripped 7 bases from V and 4 bases from J, with 11 bases between. Per germline, CDR1 LGHNA and CDR2 YNFKEQ. There are 13 residues in the CDR3. CDR3: CASTRTGYNEQFF. The CDR3 DNA reads as TGTGCCAGCACCCGGACGGGATACAATGAGCAGTTCTTC.

The J gene is TRBJ2-2, the V gene TRBV7-2, with no clear D. CDR1 is SGHTA, CDR2 FQGNSA, per germline. CDR3 size: 11 residues. V lost 5 bases and J lost 12, with 10 bases in between. This CDR3 is CASSAVGKLFF. The CDR3 nucleotides are TGTGCCAGCAGCGCGGTGGGCAAGCTGTTTTTT.

The chain joins TRBV25-1 to TRBJ2-3; D perhaps matches TRBD2 (5 bases). Trimming took 4 bases from V and 9 from J, leaving 11 bases between them. CDR1 and CDR2 (germline): MGHDK, SYGVNS. This CDR3 contains 12 residues. The CDR3 loop reads CASSADYGTQYF. The CDR3 DNA reads TGTGCCAGCAGTGCCGACTATGGGACGCAGTATTTT.

This clonotype was seen a handful of times. Since a much larger clone is just one base distant, this may be a read error. The CDR3 sequence: CASSLVQSSYERYF. CDR3 coding DNA: TGTGCCAGCAGCCTAGTTCAGAGCTCCTACGAGCGGTACTTC. The rearrangement links TRBV7-9 to TRBJ2-7, with D uncertain. The CDR3 sequence is 14 residues long. Germline CDR1 reads SEHNR; CDR2 reads FQNEAQ (reference sequence). The full variable domain, completed using reference TRBV7-9 and TRBJ2-7, is DTGVSQNPRHKITKRGQNVTFRCDPISEHNRLYWYRQTLGQGPEFLTYFQNEAQLEKSRLLSDRFSAERPKGSFSTLEIQRTEQGDSAMYLCASSLVQSSYERYFGPGTRLTVT.